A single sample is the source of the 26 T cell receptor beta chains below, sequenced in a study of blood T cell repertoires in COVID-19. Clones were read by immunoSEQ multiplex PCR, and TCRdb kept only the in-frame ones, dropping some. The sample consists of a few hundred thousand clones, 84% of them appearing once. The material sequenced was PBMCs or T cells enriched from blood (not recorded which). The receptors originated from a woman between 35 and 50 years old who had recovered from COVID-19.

The CDR3 nucleotides are TGTGCCAGCAGCTTAACCGCGGACAGTGAAGAGACCCAGTACTTC. Its protein is CASSLTADSEETQYF. The V call is TRBV5-6, the J call TRBJ2-5; a weak D match, TRBD1 (6 bases). Germline V gene sequence: CDR1 SGHDT, CDR2 YYEEEE. V was trimmed by 2 bases and J by 3 bases, leaving 14 bases between them. The CDR3 contains 15 residues.

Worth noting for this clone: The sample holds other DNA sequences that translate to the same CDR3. Here the CDR3 DNA reads TGTGCCAGCAGTTACTCTGGGGGGATGAACACTGAAGCTTTCTTT. This codes for CASSYSGGMNTEAFF. V usage is TRBV6-5 and J usage is TRBJ1-1; D might be TRBD1 (5 bases). The ends were cut back, 0 bases at V and 0 bases at J, with 8 bases in the middle. The CDR3 loop spans 15 amino acids. Germline-derived CDR1 and CDR2 are MNHEY and SVGAGI.

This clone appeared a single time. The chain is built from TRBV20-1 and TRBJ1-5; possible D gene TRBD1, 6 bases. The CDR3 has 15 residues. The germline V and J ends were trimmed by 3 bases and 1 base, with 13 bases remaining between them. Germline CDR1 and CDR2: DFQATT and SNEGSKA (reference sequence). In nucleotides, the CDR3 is TGCAGTGCTAGTCCCGGGACAATAAGCAATCAGCCCCAGCATTTT. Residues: CSASPGTISNQPQHF.

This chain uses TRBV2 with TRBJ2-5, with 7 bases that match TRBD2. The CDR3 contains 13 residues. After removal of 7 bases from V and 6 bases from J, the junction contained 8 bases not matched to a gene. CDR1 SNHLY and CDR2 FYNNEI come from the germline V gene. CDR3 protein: CASTGGSDKTQYF. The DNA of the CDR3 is TGTGCCAGCACGGGCGGGAGTGATAAGACCCAGTACTTC.

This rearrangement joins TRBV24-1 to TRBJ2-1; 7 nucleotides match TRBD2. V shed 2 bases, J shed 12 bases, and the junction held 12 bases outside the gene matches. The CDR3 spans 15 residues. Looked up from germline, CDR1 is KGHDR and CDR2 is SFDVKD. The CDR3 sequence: CATSDSASGHMGQFF. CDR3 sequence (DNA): TGTGCCACCAGTGATTCGGCTAGCGGCCACATGGGGCAGTTCTTC.

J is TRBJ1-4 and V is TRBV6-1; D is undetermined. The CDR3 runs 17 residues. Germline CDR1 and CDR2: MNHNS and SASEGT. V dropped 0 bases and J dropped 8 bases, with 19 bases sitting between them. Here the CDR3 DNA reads TGTGCCAGCAGTGAAGCGACGGGAGGACCCCCCGGCGAAAAACTGTTTTTT. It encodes CASSEATGGPPGEKLFF.

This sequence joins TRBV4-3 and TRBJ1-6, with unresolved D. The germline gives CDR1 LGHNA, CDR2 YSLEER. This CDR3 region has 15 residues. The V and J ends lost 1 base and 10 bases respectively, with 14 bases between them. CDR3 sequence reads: CASSQGLTVGSPLHF. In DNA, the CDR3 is TGCGCCAGCAGCCAAGGTTTAACCGTCGGGTCACCCCTCCACTTT.

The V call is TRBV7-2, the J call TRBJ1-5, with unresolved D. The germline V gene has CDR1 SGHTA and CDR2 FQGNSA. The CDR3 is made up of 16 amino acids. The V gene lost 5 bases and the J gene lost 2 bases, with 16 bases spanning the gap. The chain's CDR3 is CASSKAGLRGNQPQHF. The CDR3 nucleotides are TGTGCCAGCAGCAAAGCGGGCCTAAGGGGCAATCAGCCCCAGCATTTT. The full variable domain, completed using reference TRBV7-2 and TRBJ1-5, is GAGVSQSPSNKVTEKGKDVELRCDPISGHTALYWYRQSLGQGLEFLIYFQGNSAPDKSGLPSDRFSAERTGGSVSTLTIQRTQQEDSAVYLCASSKAGLRGNQPQHFGDGTRLSIL.

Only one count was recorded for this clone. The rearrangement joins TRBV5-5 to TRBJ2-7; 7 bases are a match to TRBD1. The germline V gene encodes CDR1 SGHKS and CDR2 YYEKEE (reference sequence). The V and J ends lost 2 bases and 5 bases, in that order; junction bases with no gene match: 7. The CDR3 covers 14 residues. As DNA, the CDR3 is TGTGCCAGCAGCTTTGGGCAGGGGGACGACGAGCAGTACGTC. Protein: CASSFGQGDDEQYV.

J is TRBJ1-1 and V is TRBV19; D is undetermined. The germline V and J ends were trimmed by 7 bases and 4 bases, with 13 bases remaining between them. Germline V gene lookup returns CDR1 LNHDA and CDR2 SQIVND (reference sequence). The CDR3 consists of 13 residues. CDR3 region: CASTGRRITEAFF. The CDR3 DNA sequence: TGTGCCAGTACCGGGAGGAGGATCACTGAAGCTTTCTTT.

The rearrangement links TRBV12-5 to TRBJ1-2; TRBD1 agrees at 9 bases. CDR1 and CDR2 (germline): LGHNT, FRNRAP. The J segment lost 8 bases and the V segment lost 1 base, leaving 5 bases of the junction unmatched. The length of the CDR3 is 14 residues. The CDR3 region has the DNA TGTGCTAGTGGTTTGGACCTAACAGGGGGCGGCTACACCTTC. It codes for CASGLDLTGGGYTF. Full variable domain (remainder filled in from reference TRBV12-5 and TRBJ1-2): DARVTQTPRHKVTEMGQEVTMRCQPILGHNTVFWYRQTMMQGLELLAYFRNRAPLDDSGMPKDRFSAEMPDATLATLKIQPSEPRDSAVYFCASGLDLTGGGYTFGSGTRLTVV.

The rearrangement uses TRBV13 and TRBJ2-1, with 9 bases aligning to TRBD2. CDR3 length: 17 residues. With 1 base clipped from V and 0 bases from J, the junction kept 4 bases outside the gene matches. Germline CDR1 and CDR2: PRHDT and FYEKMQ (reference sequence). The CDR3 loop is CASSLALAGTSYNEQFF. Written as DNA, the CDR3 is TGTGCCAGCAGCTTAGCGCTAGCGGGGACCTCCTACAATGAGCAGTTCTTC.

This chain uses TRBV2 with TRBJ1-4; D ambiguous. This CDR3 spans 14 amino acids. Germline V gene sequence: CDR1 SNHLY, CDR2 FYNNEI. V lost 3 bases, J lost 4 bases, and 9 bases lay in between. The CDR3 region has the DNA TGTGCCAGCAGTGATCGGCAGGTTAATGAAAAACTGTTTTTT. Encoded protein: CASSDRQVNEKLFF.

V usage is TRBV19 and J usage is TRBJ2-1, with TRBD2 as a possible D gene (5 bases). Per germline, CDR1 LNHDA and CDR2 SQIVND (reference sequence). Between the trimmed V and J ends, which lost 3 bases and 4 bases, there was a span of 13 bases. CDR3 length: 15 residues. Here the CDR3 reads CASSISGGPYNEQFF. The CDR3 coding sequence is TGTGCCAGTAGTATTTCGGGCGGGCCTTACAATGAGCAGTTCTTC.

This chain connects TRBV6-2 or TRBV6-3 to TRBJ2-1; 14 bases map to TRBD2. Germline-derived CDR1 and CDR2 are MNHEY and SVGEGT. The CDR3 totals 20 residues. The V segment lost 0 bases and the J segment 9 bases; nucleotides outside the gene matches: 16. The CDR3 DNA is TGTGCCAGCAGTTACTCACGGGGGACTAGCGGGGGCTCGACCACCCGTGAGCAGTTCTTC. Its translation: CASSYSRGTSGGSTTREQFF.

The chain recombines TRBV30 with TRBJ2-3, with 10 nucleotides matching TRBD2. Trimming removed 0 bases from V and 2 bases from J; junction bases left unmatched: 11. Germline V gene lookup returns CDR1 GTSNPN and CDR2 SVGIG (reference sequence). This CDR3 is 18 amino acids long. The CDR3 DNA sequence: TGTGCCTGGAGTGTTATGTCAGTAACTAGCGGGACCACAGATACGCAGTATTTT. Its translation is CAWSVMSVTSGTTDTQYF.

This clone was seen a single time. The CDR3 DNA sequence: TGTGCCAGCAGCGCTCGCACAGATACGCAGTATTTT. This translates into CASSARTDTQYF. The genes are TRBV9 and TRBJ2-3; D not certain. Trimming removed 3 bases from V and 1 base from J, with 3 bases in between. The germline CDR1 and CDR2 sequences are SGDLS and YYNGEE. The CDR3 extends over 12 amino acids.

In nucleotides, the CDR3 is TGTGCCAGCAGGACAGGGGTTGAGGAAAAACTGTTTTTT. Translated, it gives CASRTGVEEKLFF. The chain has TRBV2 and TRBJ1-4; TRBD1 aligns across 8 bases. This CDR3 contains 13 residues. V shed 6 bases, J shed 8 bases, and the junction held 5 bases outside the gene matches. CDR1 and CDR2 (germline): SNHLY, FYNNEI. The full variable domain, rest sourced from reference TRBV2 and TRBJ1-4, is EPEVTQTPSHQVTQMGQEVILRCVPISNHLYFYWYRQILGQKVEFLVSFYNNEISEKSEIFDDQFSVERPDGSNFTLKIRSTKLEDSAMYFCASRTGVEEKLFFGSGTQLSVL.

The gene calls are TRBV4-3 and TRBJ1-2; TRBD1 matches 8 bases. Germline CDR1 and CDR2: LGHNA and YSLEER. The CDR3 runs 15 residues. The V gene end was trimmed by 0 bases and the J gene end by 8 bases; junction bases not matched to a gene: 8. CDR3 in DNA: TGCGCCAGCAGCCAAGATAGCCAGGGGGCTTGGGGCTACACCTTC. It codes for CASSQDSQGAWGYTF.

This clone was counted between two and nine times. This CDR3 reads CASSWTEDGYTF. In DNA, the CDR3 is TGTGCCAGCAGTTGGACAGAGGATGGCTACACCTTC. V is TRBV6-2 or TRBV6-3 and J is TRBJ1-2, with D perhaps matching TRBD1 (6 bases). The CDR3 runs 12 residues. Germline V gives CDR1 MNHEY, CDR2 SVGEGT. Between the trimmed V and J ends, which lost 4 bases and 6 bases, there was a span of 9 bases.

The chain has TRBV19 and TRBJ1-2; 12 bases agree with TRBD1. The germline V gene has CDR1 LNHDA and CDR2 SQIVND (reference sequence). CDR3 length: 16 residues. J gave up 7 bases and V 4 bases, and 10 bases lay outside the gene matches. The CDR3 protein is CASSTPFGGQGAGYTF. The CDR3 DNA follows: TGTGCCAGTAGTACGCCATTCGGGGGACAGGGGGCTGGCTACACCTTC.

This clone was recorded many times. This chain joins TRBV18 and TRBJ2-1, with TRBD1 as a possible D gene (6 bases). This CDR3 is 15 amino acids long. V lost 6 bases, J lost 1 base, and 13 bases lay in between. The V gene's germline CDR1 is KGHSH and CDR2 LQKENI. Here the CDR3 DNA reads TGTGCCAGCTCTCCAAGACAGGAGTCCTACAATGAGCAGTTCTTC. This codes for CASSPRQESYNEQFF. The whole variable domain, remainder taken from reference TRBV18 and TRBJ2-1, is NAGVMQNPRHLVRRRGQEARLRCSPMKGHSHVYWYRQLPEEGLKFMVYLQKENIIDESGMPKERFSAEFPKEGPSILRIQQVVRGDSAAYFCASSPRQESYNEQFFGPGTRLTVL.

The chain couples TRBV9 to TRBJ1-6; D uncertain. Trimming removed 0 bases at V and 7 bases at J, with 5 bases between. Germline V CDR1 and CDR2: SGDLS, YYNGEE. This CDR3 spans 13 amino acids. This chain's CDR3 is CASSVGHNSPLHF. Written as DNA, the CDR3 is TGTGCCAGCAGCGTAGGACACAATTCACCCCTCCACTTT.

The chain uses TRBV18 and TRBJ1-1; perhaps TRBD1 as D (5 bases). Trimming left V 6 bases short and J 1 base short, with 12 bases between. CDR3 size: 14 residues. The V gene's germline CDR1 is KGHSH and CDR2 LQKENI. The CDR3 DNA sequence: TGTGCCAGCTCTCCGGGGGGGTGGAACACTGAAGCTTTCTTT. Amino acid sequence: CASSPGGWNTEAFF. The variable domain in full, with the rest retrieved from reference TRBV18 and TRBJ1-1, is NAGVMQNPRHLVRRRGQEARLRCSPMKGHSHVYWYRQLPEEGLKFMVYLQKENIIDESGMPKERFSAEFPKEGPSILRIQQVVRGDSAAYFCASSPGGWNTEAFFGQGTRLTVV.

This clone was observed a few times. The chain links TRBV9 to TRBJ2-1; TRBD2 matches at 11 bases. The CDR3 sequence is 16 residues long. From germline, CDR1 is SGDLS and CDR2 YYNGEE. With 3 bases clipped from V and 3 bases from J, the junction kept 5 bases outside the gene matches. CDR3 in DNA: TGTGCCAGCAGCGCCCTGGGACTAGCGGTCTACAATGAGCAGTTCTTC. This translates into CASSALGLAVYNEQFF.

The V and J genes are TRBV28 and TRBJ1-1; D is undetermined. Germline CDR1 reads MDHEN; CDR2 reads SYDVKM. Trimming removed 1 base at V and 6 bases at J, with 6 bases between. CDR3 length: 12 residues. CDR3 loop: CASSLLEAEAFF. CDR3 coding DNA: TGTGCCAGCAGTTTATTGGAGGCTGAAGCTTTCTTT.